These 8 T cell receptor beta chains share one sample of origin, sequenced in a study of cytomegalovirus exposure and HLA in healthy donors. Primers: 60 Vbeta forward and 13 Jbeta reverse. Method: immunoSEQ multiplex PCR; TCRdb's copy keeps in-frame clones and lacks some. The sample has 110,000 or so clones; 76% are singletons. Material for sequencing was PBMCs. All receptors derive from a man aged 50 to 59 in good health and CMV-seropositive.

V is TRBV5-5 and J is TRBJ2-3; 7 bases map to TRBD1. The CDR3 runs to 15 residues. After removal of 0 bases from V and 6 bases from J, the junction contained 7 bases not matched to a gene. From germline, CDR1 is SGHKS and CDR2 YYEKEE (reference sequence). This chain's CDR3 is CASSLAPGQADTQYF. CDR3 DNA: TGTGCCAGCAGCTTGGCCCCCGGACAGGCGGATACGCAGTATTTT.

In this sample, this clone turned up a few times. The V and J genes are TRBV7-9 and TRBJ1-4; TRBD1 matches 8 bases. The CDR3 has 14 amino acids. Germline values: CDR1 SEHNR, CDR2 FQNEAQ (reference sequence). The junction had 0 bases not matched to a gene; V was cut back by 1 base and J by 5 bases. The CDR3 DNA reads TGTGCCAGCAGCTTAGGGGACAGGAATGAAAAACTGTTTTTT. Encoded protein: CASSLGDRNEKLFF.

The genes are TRBV7-6 and TRBJ2-3; TRBD2 matches 13 bases. CDR3 length: 16 residues. The junction had 4 bases not matched to a gene; V was cut back by 5 bases and J by 2 bases. The germline CDR1 and CDR2 sequences are SGHVS and FNYEAQ. The CDR3 protein is CASSPGLAGPTDTQYF. The CDR3 bases are TGTGCCAGCAGCCCGGGACTAGCGGGGCCCACAGATACGCAGTATTTT. Filled out from reference TRBV7-6 and TRBJ2-3, the complete variable domain reads GAGVSQSPRYKVTKRGQDVALRCDPISGHVSLYWYRQALGQGPEFLTYFNYEAQQDKSGLPNDRFSAERPEGSISTLTIQRTEQRDSAMYRCASSPGLAGPTDTQYFGPGTRLTVL.

The chain recombines TRBV15 with TRBJ2-7, with D perhaps TRBD2 (6 bases). CDR3 length: 16 residues. V was pared by 0 bases and J by 3 bases, with 15 bases between. The V gene's germline CDR1 is LNHNV and CDR2 YYDKDF (reference sequence). The CDR3 protein is CATSRDGAGLYYEQYF. The CDR3, as DNA: TGTGCCACCAGCAGAGATGGGGCGGGACTCTACTACGAGCAGTACTTC.

The V gene is TRBV2, the J gene TRBJ2-5; 9 nucleotides line up with TRBD2. Germline lookup yields CDR1 SNHLY and CDR2 FYNNEI. There are 16 residues in the CDR3. Unmatched junction bases numbered 12, after V lost 7 bases and J lost 3 bases. The CDR3 DNA follows: TGTGCCAGCATTAGTGGGACTAGCCCGTACAAAGAGACCCAGTACTTC. It yields the protein CASISGTSPYKETQYF. Complete variable domain (other parts from reference TRBV2 and TRBJ2-5): EPEVTQTPSHQVTQMGQEVILRCVPISNHLYFYWYRQILGQKVEFLVSFYNNEISEKSEIFDDQFSVERPDGSNFTLKIRSTKLEDSAMYFCASISGTSPYKETQYFGPGTRLLVL.

The V call is TRBV7-2, the J call TRBJ1-2, with TRBD1 matching over 7 bases. J gave up 4 bases and V 5 bases, and 7 bases lay outside the gene matches. This CDR3 has 14 residues. Germline-derived CDR1 and CDR2 are SGHTA and FQGNSA. The CDR3 region is CASSQTGQAYGYTF. For the CDR3, the DNA is TGTGCCAGCAGCCAAACTGGACAGGCCTATGGCTACACCTTC.

The chain employs TRBV4-1 and TRBJ2-5; 10 bases fit TRBD2. The CDR3 runs to 18 residues. Per germline, CDR1 MGHRA and CDR2 YSYEKL. V lost 1 base, J lost 1 base, and 9 bases stayed unmatched. The CDR3 DNA sequence: TGCGCCAGCAGCCAAGTCCCTAGCTTAGCGGGGGGCCAAGAGACCCAGTACTTC. Encoded protein: CASSQVPSLAGGQETQYF.

The chain uses TRBV20-1 and TRBJ1-2, with D unclear. The CDR3 spans 11 residues. The germline V gene has CDR1 DFQATT and CDR2 SNEGSKA (reference sequence). V was shortened by 4 bases and J by 8 bases, with 11 bases between the two germline ends. The chain's CDR3 is CSAIPRRGYTF. CDR3 bases: TGCAGTGCTATCCCAAGGAGGGGCTACACCTTC.